This TCR beta chain emerged from a study of cytomegalovirus exposure and HLA in healthy donors. The CDR3 is 15 residues long. Germline lookup yields CDR1 LNHDA and CDR2 SQIVND (reference sequence). PCR used 60 Vbeta primers and 13 Jbeta primers. The authors' processing: Approximately 11 million of the about 80 million unique TCR beta chains counted in a later analysis were shared. Here immunoSEQ multiplex PCR was the method, and the copy in TCRdb shows in-frame clones only, minus some. Clone size and the V and J calls come from that table; the DNA yielded D and trimming. The sample has 90,000 to 120,000 clones, about 80% seen once.

Sequenced sample: PBMCs. The gene calls are TRBV19 and TRBJ2-5, with TRBD1 matching over 7 bases. The J call may be in error: the DNA end matches TRBJ2-7 better. The receptor comes from a man between 60 and 75 years old in good health and CMV-seropositive. The DNA for the CDR3 is TGTGCCAGTTCATGGGGGACAGATCTGCTATACGAGCAGTACTTC. The encoded protein is CASSWGTDLLYEQYF.